A single count supports the clone carrying this T cell receptor (beta chain). The data originate from a study of blood T cell repertoires in COVID-19. Study in general: The United States, Italy and Spain supplied acute and convalescent COVID-19 samples.

The V end was cut by 5 bases, the J end by 5 bases, with 18 bases between. Germline V gene lookup returns CDR1 SGHAT and CDR2 FQNNGV. The CDR3 length is 15 residues. Data came from immunoSEQ multiplex PCR; TCRdb stores just in-frame clones and leaves some out. Of under 100,000 clones in the sample, 70% to 90% were seen once. The receptor was derived from a man older than 75 with active or convalescent COVID-19. The genes are TRBV11-2 and TRBJ2-5; D is unresolved. Source material: peripheral blood. The CDR3 reads CASSGHSVSQETQYF. CDR3 DNA sequence: TGTGCCAGCAGCGGCCACAGTGTCTCCCAGGAGACCCAGTACTTC. Full variable domain (remainder filled in from reference TRBV11-2 and TRBJ2-5): EAGVAQSPRYKIIEKRQSVAFWCNPISGHATLYWYQQILGQGPKLLIQFQNNGVVDDSQLPKDRFSAERLKGVDSTLKIQPAKLEDSAVYLCASSGHSVSQETQYFGPGTRLLVL.